This is a list of T cell receptor beta chains from one sample in a study of STAT3 mutations in large granular lymphocyte leukemia. The table came from immunoSEQ multiplex PCR; TCRdb's copy has only in-frame clones and leaves some out. The profile shows about 4,600 clones, approximately 54% of them singletons. Specimen: peripheral blood mononuclear cells. Receptors were obtained from a man in his sixties with T-cell large granular lymphocyte leukemia. Some clones in this sample may be carry-over from other donors' samples. CDR3s include the opening cysteine and the closing phenylalanine or tryptophan.

V | CDR3
TRBV5-6 | CASQSGDGTEAFF
TRBV30 | CAWARGDYVGYTF
TRBV5-6 | CASSSRTGFVETQYF
TRBV30 | CAWSARGSPLHF
TRBV25-1 | CASSPTGPEQYF
TRBV18 | CASSPDYGYTF
TRBV5-1 | CASSRESAGSDEQYF
TRBV6-1 | CASRSGTDYGYTF
TRBV30 | CAWGQIGNTIYF
TRBV7-2 | CASSFGANEQFF
TRBV5-1 | CATSGSGGSYEQYF
TRBV4-1 | CASGLSPLHF
TRBV6-6 | CASSTPIGSSYEQYF
TRBV5-1 | CASSLNPNTEAFF
TRBV10-2 | CASGTRLEQFF
TRBV27 | CASSLSLGHSPLHF
TRBV7-9 | CASSVGSGTEAFF
TRBV5-4 | CASSSQGYEQYF
TRBV29-1 | CSVGTAGGEQYF
TRBV2 | CASSEERRGLSNEKLFF
TRBV7-7 | CASSWSELNEQFF
TRBV4-1 | CASSQEAAGVYQETQYF
TRBV18 | CASSPGYTQETQYF
TRBV5-1 | CASSLEPDRLGYTF
TRBV6-6 | CASSSDGQKFF
TRBV7-9 | CASSSIITSSYNEQFF
TRBV7-9 | CASSLAPWTGSITDTQYF
TRBV9 | CASSVAGTSGYNEQFF
TRBV13 | CASSLSSTTQYF